These 10 T cell receptor beta chains were all obtained from the same sample, sequenced in a study of T-cell reconstitution after alpha-beta-depleted transplantation in children (dated by TCRdb to about 2016). The treatment or condition tag for this specimen amounts to: allogeneic hematopoietic cell transplantation with graft depleted of TCRalphabeta T cells and CD19 B cells. Receptor libraries were prepared by PCR. Sequencer: Illumina HiSeq 2500. TCR library preparation used molecular barcoding, with unique molecular identifiers applied to normalize quantification of the TCRbeta repertoire. TCRdb itself trimmed the public reads at Q25 with fastp, ran MiXCR and retained productive beta chains. CDR3 protein duplicates are merged, each entry listing the most common genes and DNA. The sample table contains approximately 120,000 distinct CDR3 sequences; only one count was recorded for 9.5% to 10% of them. The top ten constitute more than 20% of the sample.

This material consisted of PBMCs, mostly from graft donor cells, taken 180 days after TCRalphabeta/CD19-depleted stem cell transplant. Source of these receptors: a girl less than two years old who had a stem cell transplant for combined immunodeficiency, so the T cells may come from the graft donor.

This clonotype was counted only a few times. The chain links TRBV27 to TRBJ2-1; 12 bases line up with TRBD2. J was trimmed by 0 bases and V by 2 bases; bases with no gene match: 5. From germline, CDR1 is MNHEY and CDR2 SMNVEV (reference sequence). This CDR3 has 18 residues. The DNA of the CDR3 is TGTGCCAGCAGTTTAGGACTAGCGGGAAAGAGCTCCTACAATGAGCAGTTCTTC. This gives the protein CASSLGLAGKSSYNEQFF.

In its sample, this clonotype was seen a few times. The rearrangement joins TRBV10-3 to TRBJ2-5; 8 bases match TRBD1. The germline gives CDR1 ENHRY, CDR2 SYGVKD. This CDR3 is 14 amino acids long. V was clipped by 6 bases and J by 2 bases; unmatched bases: 5. CDR3 in DNA: TGTGCCATCAGATCCGGGACAGGTCAAGAGACCCAGTACTTC. Protein: CAIRSGTGQETQYF.

There are a few counts of this clonotype. The genes are TRBV9 and TRBJ2-7, with D possibly being TRBD2 (6 bases). The length of the CDR3 is 15 residues. V lost 0 bases to trimming and J lost 0 bases, with 10 bases between them. The germline CDR1 and CDR2 sequences are SGDLS and YYNGEE. As DNA, the CDR3 is TGTGCCAGCAGCGTAGGTCCGACTAGCTCCTACGAGCAGTACTTC. It is translated as CASSVGPTSSYEQYF.

This clonotype was seen a few times. The V gene is TRBV6-2 or TRBV6-3, the J gene TRBJ2-2; 7 positions agree with TRBD1. This CDR3 spans 17 amino acids. Trimming took 6 bases from V and 5 from J; bases not matched to a gene: 15. The germline gives CDR1 MNHEY, CDR2 SVGEGT. The CDR3 sequence: CASSPDRDVWLTGELFF. The CDR3 nucleotides read TGTGCCAGCAGCCCCGACAGGGACGTTTGGCTGACCGGGGAGCTGTTTTTT.

This clonotype was seen a handful of times. V gene TRBV10-3 combines with J gene TRBJ2-7, with 7 bases fitting TRBD1. This CDR3 contains 13 residues. V lost 6 bases to trimming and J lost 4 bases; unmatched junction nucleotides: 6. CDR1 is ENHRY and CDR2 is SYGVKD in the germline V gene. In DNA form, the CDR3 reads TGTGCCATCAGCCAGGACAGGATGTACGAGCAGTACTTC. Translating gives CAISQDRMYEQYF.

This clonotype was picked up a small number of times. The rearrangement links TRBV10-3 to TRBJ2-1; D call uncertain. The CDR3 length is 14 residues. CDR1 and CDR2 from the germline V gene are ENHRY and SYGVKD. V gave up 6 bases and J gave up 0 bases, with 9 bases separating them. The CDR3 is CAIRGKGSYNEQFF. CDR3 nucleotides: TGTGCCATCAGGGGTAAAGGCTCCTACAATGAGCAGTTCTTC.

This clonotype showed up just a few times. The chain employs TRBV4-3 and TRBJ2-1; D unclear. Germline V lookup: CDR1 LGHNA, CDR2 YSLEER. The CDR3 extends over 14 amino acids. Trimming took 2 bases from V and 7 from J, leaving 12 bases between them. CDR3 amino acids: CASSQRPYQNEQFF. The CDR3, as DNA: TGCGCCAGCAGCCAACGGCCTTACCAGAATGAGCAGTTCTTC.

The chain carries TRBV3-1 and TRBJ2-4, with TRBD2 matching 10 bases. Germline-derived CDR1 and CDR2 are LGHDT and YNNKEL (reference sequence). V lost 1 base to trimming and J lost 6 bases; unmatched junction nucleotides: 3. This CDR3 is 15 amino acids long. The DNA of the CDR3 is TGTGCCAGCAGCCAAGTAGCGGGGGGTGCAAACATTCAGTACTTC. It yields the protein CASSQVAGGANIQYF.

The chain joins TRBV28 to TRBJ2-7; perhaps TRBD2 as D (5 bases). V gave up 7 bases and J gave up 0 bases, with 10 bases separating them. Germline V gene sequence: CDR1 MDHEN, CDR2 SYDVKM. The CDR3 is made up of 13 amino acids. Here the CDR3 reads CASTSDFSYEQYF. In DNA, the CDR3 is TGTGCCAGCACTTCGGACTTCTCCTACGAGCAGTACTTC.

V and J are TRBV15 and TRBJ2-1; 8 bases line up with TRBD2. Germline lookup yields CDR1 LNHNV and CDR2 YYDKDF (reference sequence). CDR3 size: 18 residues. Trimming removed 0 bases from V and 7 bases from J; junction bases left unmatched: 14. This CDR3 reads CATSRDLAGGRLGNEQFF. The CDR3 coding sequence is TGTGCCACCAGCAGAGATTTGGCTGGCGGGAGGTTGGGGAATGAGCAGTTCTTC.